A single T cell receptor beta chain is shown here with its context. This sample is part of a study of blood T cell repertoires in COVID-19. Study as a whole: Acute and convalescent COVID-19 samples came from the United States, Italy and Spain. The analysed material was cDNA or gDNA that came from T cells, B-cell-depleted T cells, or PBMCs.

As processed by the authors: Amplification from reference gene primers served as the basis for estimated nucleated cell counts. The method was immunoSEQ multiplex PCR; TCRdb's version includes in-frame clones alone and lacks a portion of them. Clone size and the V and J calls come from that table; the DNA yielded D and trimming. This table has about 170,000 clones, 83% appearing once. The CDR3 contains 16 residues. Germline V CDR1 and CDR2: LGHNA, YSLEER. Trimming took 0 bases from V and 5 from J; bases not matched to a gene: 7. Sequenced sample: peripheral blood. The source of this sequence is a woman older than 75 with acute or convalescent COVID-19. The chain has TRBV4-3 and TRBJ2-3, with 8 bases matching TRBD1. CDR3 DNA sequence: TGCGCCAGCAGCCAAGATTTCCAGGGGGCGGGAGATACGCAGTATTTT. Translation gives CASSQDFQGAGDTQYF.